The rows below give T cell receptor beta chains drawn from one sample of a study of long-term antiretroviral therapy in people with HIV. Clones were sequenced by immunoSEQ multiplex PCR, and TCRdb holds only the in-frame ones, with some missing. The sample has roughly 11,000 clones, 80% to 90% seen once. Sequenced here: unsorted PBMCs, sampled 0.2 years before starting antiretroviral therapy. These receptor sequences come from a woman aged 40 to 49 with HIV. Both conserved end residues are trimmed from each CDR3. Fields, in order: V gene, CDR3 protein.

V gene: TRBV18
CDR3 protein: ASSQGDDGYT

V gene: TRBV19
CDR3 protein: ASRDRIGNTEAF

V gene: TRBV4-1
CDR3 protein: ASSQFPVGAGYEQY

V gene: TRBV6-1
CDR3 protein: ASAEWSYGYT

V gene: TRBV7-9
CDR3 protein: ASSAGAAEKAEY

V gene: TRBV9
CDR3 protein: ASSPTGASSYEQY

V gene: TRBV7-9
CDR3 protein: ASSPSGTGGYEQY

V gene: TRBV5-6
CDR3 protein: ASSPGTAVSGNTIY

V gene: TRBV5-1
CDR3 protein: ASSPGLDYQETQY

V gene: TRBV30
CDR3 protein: AWGGGYSTGELF

V gene: TRBV10-3
CDR3 protein: AISESGRNIQY

V gene: TRBV6-5
CDR3 protein: ASSYSYRASYEQY

V gene: TRBV4-3
CDR3 protein: ASSQGQGPTYEQY

V gene: TRBV19
CDR3 protein: ASSIRAGRIETQY

V gene: TRBV7-2
CDR3 protein: ASSQGQAYSPLH

V gene: TRBV18
CDR3 protein: ASSPYTDTQY

V gene: TRBV7-2
CDR3 protein: ASSPSGGLTDTQY

V gene: TRBV18
CDR3 protein: ASSPLQGASSADTQY

V gene: TRBV7-2
CDR3 protein: ASSLRDRGGYT

V gene: TRBV5-1
CDR3 protein: ASSSTGGNTIY

V gene: TRBV11-1
CDR3 protein: ASSLRSSSYEQY

V gene: TRBV7-2
CDR3 protein: ASSPQPGVYGYT

V gene: TRBV7-9
CDR3 protein: ASSLPRGAEGEAF

V gene: TRBV18
CDR3 protein: ASSPPVRSDTQY

V gene: TRBV19
CDR3 protein: ASSGRGGNYEQY

V gene: TRBV30
CDR3 protein: AWSVQGGEQF

V gene: TRBV10-3
CDR3 protein: AISEGSSYNEQF

V gene: TRBV10-3
CDR3 protein: AISESSGGSSGNTIY

V gene: TRBV7-3
CDR3 protein: ASSRTGGEAF

V gene: TRBV4-1
CDR3 protein: ASSQPGPSPYGYT

V gene: TRBV6-1
CDR3 protein: ASSEAGTGRWY

V gene: TRBV4-3
CDR3 protein: ASSLTSGSSYNEQF

V gene: TRBV7-9
CDR3 protein: ASSLQTRLVDTQY

V gene: TRBV19
CDR3 protein: ASSITEDSNQPQH

V gene: TRBV2
CDR3 protein: ASSGGTGRYSGNTIY

V gene: TRBV12-5
CDR3 protein: ASGLFTFPPPYEQY

V gene: TRBV7-9
CDR3 protein: ASSSGASSNQPQH

V gene: TRBV14
CDR3 protein: ASSRGPRTGYLHSGANVLT

V gene: TRBV6-6
CDR3 protein: ASRAQGKAF

V gene: TRBV5-4
CDR3 protein: ASSVPVGGSYNEQF

V gene: TRBV30
CDR3 protein: AWSVLQTSTNEKLF

V gene: TRBV2
CDR3 protein: ASMGVTGGSGNTIY

V gene: TRBV27
CDR3 protein: ASSRSTGGSTEAF

V gene: TRBV2
CDR3 protein: ASRVMNTEAF

V gene: TRBV5-1
CDR3 protein: ASSLFSGTYNEQF

V gene: TRBV5-1
CDR3 protein: ASSLVFGETQY

V gene: TRBV19
CDR3 protein: ASSGGQEGEKLF

V gene: TRBV30
CDR3 protein: AWSVTRQGGPNEKLF

V gene: TRBV5-4
CDR3 protein: ASSLPSLGGYT

V gene: TRBV19
CDR3 protein: ASRLTGTGLHGYT

V gene: TRBV7-2
CDR3 protein: ASSYATGELF

V gene: TRBV6-5
CDR3 protein: ASNNRGLRGEQY

V gene: TRBV15
CDR3 protein: ATSGFTNEKLF

V gene: TRBV19
CDR3 protein: ASSRFSGDSYEQY

V gene: TRBV5-6
CDR3 protein: ASSPEGRSYGYT

V gene: TRBV6-6
CDR3 protein: ASSYGAPLH

V gene: TRBV19
CDR3 protein: ASSFQGGNYGYT

V gene: TRBV28
CDR3 protein: ASSVRGSYGYT

V gene: TRBV6-1
CDR3 protein: ASSALWIGNQPQH

V gene: TRBV30
CDR3 protein: AWSVQRSSYEQY